The present T cell receptor (beta chain) was sequenced within a study of T cells in Graves' hyperthyroidism and ophthalmopathy. As for the study in general: Peripheral blood was collected at initial diagnosis, before any treatment. Study observations and caveats: Appearing also in blood were most of the thyroid clonotypes expanded above 0.001. Ophthalmopathy prediction by the model preceded onset by a median roughly 6 months.

TCR beta CDR3 sequences were amplified from RNA transcripts. First-round RT-PCR of the TCR CDR3 relied on the HTBI primer set. From the multiplex PCR reads, TCRdb called clonotypes with MiXCR, one entry per CDR3 protein. This table holds a few hundred thousand distinct CDR3 sequences, under 15% found once. This clonotype appeared many times. Its target is unknown. The sequencing sample was made of blood. The receptor comes from a woman younger than 35 with Graves' hyperthyroidism.

The CDR3 spells CAWSVRGVNSPLHF. In DNA, the CDR3 is TGTGCCTGGAGTGTTCGGGGAGTTAATTCACCCCTCCACTTT. The V call is TRBV30, the J call TRBJ1-6; unclear D gene. Germline V gene lookup returns CDR1 GTSNPN and CDR2 SVGIG (reference sequence). V was shortened by 0 bases and J by 6 bases, with 9 bases between the two germline ends. This CDR3 contains 14 residues.